This is a list of T cell receptor beta chains from one sample in a study of blood T cell repertoires in COVID-19. The repertoire was sequenced with immunoSEQ multiplex PCR; TCRdb's copy has only in-frame clones and lacks some. There are approximately 73,000 clones in the sample; approximately 86% occur only once, and about 2.1% lies in the top ten. Material for sequencing was peripheral blood. The source is a woman aged 55-69 years with acute or convalescent COVID-19. CDR3s include the opening cysteine and the closing phenylalanine or tryptophan.

j_gene | v_gene | CDR3aa
TRBJ2-7 | TRBV9 | CASSVVSGSYEQYF
TRBJ2-7 | TRBV19 | CASSMDTLSYEQYF
TRBJ1-1 | TRBV30 | CAWSKRDNTEAFF
TRBJ1-5 | TRBV6-2/TRBV6-3 | CASSYSAQATGNQPQHF
TRBJ1-1 | TRBV5-5 | CASSFLAVSSLNTEAFF
TRBJ1-2 | TRBV12-3/TRBV12-4 | CASTEWGGSYTF
TRBJ2-5 | TRBV9 | CASSVGRTSGAETQYF
TRBJ2-1 | TRBV3-1/TRBV3-2 | CASSQVGLAVYNEQFF
TRBJ2-1 | TRBV4-2 | CASSQEPSGTYNEQFF
TRBJ2-7 | TRBV2 | CASRGGYEQYF
TRBJ2-7 | TRBV6-2/TRBV6-3 | CASSYSGQGASYEQYF
TRBJ1-3 | TRBV7-2 | CASSLGQGGNTIYF
TRBJ1-2 | TRBV28 | CASSPVPGQYNGYTF
TRBJ1-2 | TRBV11-2 | CASSLDLTGAYGYTF
TRBJ1-4 | TRBV2 | CASRTGGEKLFF
TRBJ1-2 | TRBV29-1 | CSALQTGIHGYTF
TRBJ2-7 | TRBV5-1 | CASSSSGGSYEQYF
TRBJ1-2 | TRBV19 | CASSMKGDYGYTF
TRBJ2-5 | TRBV5-4 | CASSSRVTGQETQYF
TRBJ1-4 | TRBV2 | CASSQAGEKLFF
TRBJ1-1 | TRBV15 | CATSSHRGSTEAFF
TRBJ2-5 | TRBV7-2 | CASSQQETQYF
TRBJ2-1 | TRBV10-3 | CAISEAGGPWNEQFF
TRBJ2-3 | TRBV4-2 | CASSQDRSGFRVTQYF
TRBJ2-5 | TRBV7-2 | CASSLEGGRETQYF
TRBJ2-7 | TRBV28 | CASSPYGPGTYEQYF
TRBJ2-7 | TRBV27 | CASSYRATYEQYF
TRBJ2-1 | TRBV7-8 | CASSSSLGRRETTYNEQFF
TRBJ2-7 | TRBV6-2/TRBV6-3 | CASSPSLRQYF
TRBJ2-5 | TRBV5-5 | CASSSRPQQGSETQYF
TRBJ2-7 | TRBV29-1 | CSVIPREAYEQYF
TRBJ2-7 | TRBV6-2/TRBV6-3 | CASSYDRVGPKQYF
TRBJ1-2 | TRBV27 | CASSDQGNYGYTF
TRBJ1-2 | TRBV2 | CASSDRRDYGYTF
TRBJ1-3 | TRBV7-6 | CASSLFAAKSGQTYSGNTIYF
TRBJ2-7 | TRBV5-6 | CASSLGQGRYEQYF
TRBJ1-4 | TRBV6-2/TRBV6-3 | CASSYPPAGTGDEKLFF
TRBJ2-3 | TRBV7-3 | CASSATTSGITDTQYF
TRBJ2-3 | TRBV7-9 | CASSGLEDTQYF
TRBJ2-7 | TRBV10-1 | CASSERMGTYYEQYF
TRBJ1-6 | TRBV5-5 | CASSKSGLMNNSPLHF